The entry below describes one T cell receptor beta chain. The assay was immunoSEQ multiplex PCR, and TCRdb's table has in-frame clones only and misses some. This sample yields around 130,000 clones, of which roughly 84% are seen a single time; around 12% belongs to the top ten. Trimming left V 2 bases short and J 12 bases short, with 10 bases between. The CDR3 runs to 12 residues. The germline V gene encodes CDR1 KGHDR and CDR2 SFDVKD. The data stem from a study of blood T cell repertoires in COVID-19. Background on the study: Collection of acute and convalescent COVID-19 samples took place in the United States, Italy and Spain. From T cells, B-cell-depleted T cells, or PBMCs came the material, which was cDNA or gDNA.

This chain joins TRBV24-1 and TRBJ2-1; D ambiguous. Sequencing input: peripheral blood. The clonotype originates from a woman aged 25 to 45 who had recovered from COVID-19. In DNA, the CDR3 is TGTGCCACCAGTGATTCGACTGATGGGCAGTTCTTC. Translated, it gives CATSDSTDGQFF.